The clone carrying this T cell receptor (beta chain) was recorded many times. Its cognate antigen is unknown. Germline V lookup: CDR1 MNHEY, CDR2 SVGEGT. V was shortened by 2 bases and J by 6 bases, with 10 bases between the two germline ends. There are 13 residues in the CDR3. This record comes from a study of T cells in Graves' hyperthyroidism and ophthalmopathy. Study-wide results and limits: The model foresaw ophthalmopathy a median roughly 6.6 months prior to onset. In the blood, most expanded thyroid clonotypes above 0.001 appeared as well.

There were TCR beta CDR3 regions amplified from RNA transcripts. HTBI primers drove first-round RT-PCR of the TCR CDR3. TCRdb re-called the multiplex PCR reads with MiXCR, one entry per CDR3 protein. This sample has nearly 250,000 distinct CDR3 sequences; about 16% occur once, and the top ten carry 28%. Every diagnosis used clinical symptoms, serum thyroxine and TRAb, thyroid ultrasound and orbital computed tomography. The clonotype comes from a woman aged 18 to 35 with Graves' ophthalmopathy. The chain carries TRBV6-2 or TRBV6-3 and TRBJ1-1; a weak D match, TRBD1 (5 bases). The sample was blood. This chain's CDR3 is CASSYQGGPEAFF. Here the CDR3 DNA reads TGTGCCAGCAGTTACCAGGGCGGGCCTGAAGCTTTCTTT.